This record concerns one TCR beta chain sequence. At one of its ends the junction is not consistent with the germline gene, which may arise from a read error. The data derive from a study of CD8+CD57+ T cells in acquired aplastic anemia. Flow cytometry had shown expanded CD8+CD57+ cells in the patients chosen for sequencing. Among the patients, none had received any therapy at the time of blood sampling. Germline CDR1 is WSHSY and CDR2 is SAAADI. The CDR3 loop spans 11 amino acids. Genomic DNA acted as the template from which TCR beta VDJ combination and CDR3 sequence profiling were carried out. TCRdb re-called the reads with MiXCR, one entry per CDR3 protein. The repertoire holds about 58,000 distinct CDR3 sequences, with just over 55% as singletons.

The chain has TRBV10-2 and TRBJ2-3; no reliable D call. The sequenced sample consisted of sorted CD4+, CD8+, or CD8+CD57+ T cells (not recorded which) from PBMCs. This sequence was found in a human donor with aplastic anemia. CDR3 sequence: CASSESDTRYF. CDR3 in DNA: TGCGCCAGCAGTGAGAGCGATACGCGGTATTTT.